Included here is one TCR beta chain sequence, with context. The CDR3 has 14 amino acids. V gave up 2 bases and J gave up 4 bases, with 9 bases separating them. Per the germline V gene, CDR1 is MNHEY and CDR2 is SVGAGI. As processed by the authors: How many nucleated cells were present was estimated from reference gene primer amplification. Clones were read by immunoSEQ multiplex PCR, and TCRdb kept only the in-frame ones, dropping some. The V and J calls and clone size are taken from that table; D and trimming were inferred from the DNA. The sample contains about 50,000 clones, approximately 88% of which appear only once. This sample was included in a study of blood T cell repertoires in COVID-19.

This sequence joins TRBV6-5 and TRBJ1-3; tentative D call: TRBD1 (6 bases). The sample comprised peripheral blood. This receptor was identified in a human donor in a cohort sampled during active COVID-19. The CDR3 coding sequence is TGTGCCAGCAGTTACGGGGGCAGGGGAAACACCATATATTTT. As protein: CASSYGGRGNTIYF.